This T cell receptor beta chain originates from a study of human T cells and chemical hapten exposure. Study information: Small volume differences among pooled libraries mainly caused per-sample TCR yield variation. General study points: Once DPC sensitization occurred, TCRs above 1 in 1000 frequency showed no change.

V was pared by 6 bases and J by 1 base, with 13 bases between. The CDR3 length is 14 residues. Germline V gene data show CDR1 as SGHKS and CDR2 as YYEKEE (reference sequence). In the authors' methods: Samples contained a median of approximately 100,000 TCRs, with a range of about 23,224 to 700,000. In TCRdb, the 5' RACE reads were re-called with MiXCR into one record per CDR3 protein. The V and J calls come from TCRdb's annotation, not from the publication. The data contain about 81,000 distinct CDR3 sequences, approximately 7.7% of them singletons. This clonotype was found many times. Its antigen is not known. Total RNA was isolated from unfractionated whole blood.

The receptor was derived from a male donor in good health. This chain links TRBV5-5 with TRBJ1-1; weak D call: TRBD1 (5 bases). CDR3 loop: CASTFAGGNTEAFF. DNA for the CDR3: TGTGCCAGCACCTTCGCCGGGGGGAACACTGAAGCTTTCTTT.